This TCR beta chain was sequenced during a study of regulatory T cells in long-lasting Graves disease. The germline gives CDR1 LNHDA, CDR2 SQIVND (reference sequence). This CDR3 comprises 15 residues. The V end lost 7 bases, the J end lost 4 bases, and 19 bases lay between the germline ends. As for time point: newly diagnosed GD, antithyroid drugs for less than 3 months. Following extraction of RNA from PBMCs, that RNA was used to make the TCR library. Library construction for TCR beta used iRepertoire HTBI primers and Arm-PCR of CDR3 regions. TCRdb reprocessed the multiplex PCR reads with MiXCR, giving one entry per CDR3 protein. The repertoire holds roughly 610,000 distinct CDR3 sequences, around 16% seen once, with approximately 12% in the top ten. This sample also appeared in a second study, on T cells in Graves' hyperthyroidism and ophthalmopathy. That study adds: Hyperthyroidism had been newly diagnosed in patients aged 18 to 65, and its duration was under 2 months. The HTBI primer set served for first-round RT-PCR of the TCR CDR3. Classification by a 13 V-J model distinguished ophthalmopathy from stable hyperthyroidism.

The sequencing used peripheral blood mononuclear cells (PBMCs), collected at new diagnosis, from a patient treated with antithyroid drugs. V gene TRBV19 combines with J gene TRBJ2-5; a possible D gene is TRBD2 (7 bases). This clonotype was sampled from a man aged 18 to 29 with Graves disease. This CDR3 is CASTPGGLLGETQYF. CDR3 nucleotide sequence: TGTGCCAGTACCCCCGGGGGGCTTCTCGGAGAGACCCAGTACTTC. The variable domain in full, with the rest retrieved from reference TRBV19 and TRBJ2-5, is DGGITQSPKYLFRKEGQNVTLSCEQNLNHDAMYWYRQDPGQGLRLIYYSQIVNDFQKGDIAEGYSVSREKKESFPLTVTSAQKNPTAFYLCASTPGGLLGETQYFGPGTRLLVL.